These T cell receptor beta chains were read from a single sample in a study of blood T cells in healthy people across ages. TCRdb analysed the 5' RACE reads with MiXCR anew, one entry per CDR3 protein. The sample shows 850,000 to 1,300,000 distinct CDR3 sequences, under 55% of them seen only once. Sequences were obtained from blood. The source of these receptors is a woman aged 55 to 70 in good health. CDR3s include the opening cysteine and the closing phenylalanine or tryptophan. The D gene is left open where the match is weak. Clone size is stated in some rows and not others, as once, few, many or a class when expanded.

abundance | j_gene | d_gene | v_gene | CDR3nt | CDR3aa
few | TRBJ2-7 | TRBD1 | TRBV10-3 | TGTGCCATCAGGGGGACAGGGGCCCCCTCCTACGAGCAGTACTTC | CAIRGTGAPSYEQYF
once | TRBJ2-1 | TRBD2 | TRBV7-8 | TGTGCCAGCAGCTTATACACCGGACTAGCGGGAGGGAATGAGCAGTTCTTC | CASSLYTGLAGGNEQFF
. | TRBJ2-1 | . | TRBV12-3/TRBV12-4 | TGTGCCTGGAGTGGAGGGGGCGATGAGCAGTTCTTC | CAWSGGGDEQFF
. | TRBJ2-3 | . | TRBV30 | TGTGCCTCTAGAACGGGAGCCGACGGTTTTACGGATACGCAGTATTTT | CASRTGADGFTDTQYF
many | TRBJ2-2 | . | TRBV5-6 | TGTGCCAGCAGAAAACAGGGAGCCGGGGAGCTGTTTTTT | CASRKQGAGELFF
. | TRBJ1-1 | TRBD1 | TRBV7-6 | TGTGCCAGCAGCCAGGGGGGGGCGGCTTTCTTT | CASSQGGAAFF
many | TRBJ2-5 | . | TRBV6-1 | TGTGCCAGCAGTGAAGACGGAGAGACCCAGTACTTC | CASSEDGETQYF
. | TRBJ2-7 | TRBD1 | TRBV25-1 | TGTGCCAGCAGAGAAGGGGGCTCAATCGAGCAGTACTTC | CASREGGSIEQYF
few | TRBJ1-5 | . | TRBV28 | TGTGCCAGCAGGCATCAGGGCAATCAGCCCCAGCATTTT | CASRHQGNQPQHF
. | TRBJ2-4 | . | TRBV5-6 | TGTGCCAGCAGCAACACCCGGAGGAATGCCAAAAACATTCAGTACTTC | CASSNTRRNAKNIQYF
. | TRBJ2-7 | . | TRBV12-3/TRBV12-4 | TGTGCCAGCAGTTTCTCTCCTTCGATAGCGCTGGGGCAGTACTTC | CASSFSPSIALGQYF
. | TRBJ1-2 | TRBD1 | TRBV5-8 | TGTGCCTGGCAGGGCGAGACAGGGGTTTTTGACTATGGCTACACCTTC | CAWQGETGVFDYGYTF
. | TRBJ2-3 | . | TRBV7-7 | TGTGCCAGCAGCTTAGCGTATGGAGGGACAGATACGCAGTATTTT | CASSLAYGGTDTQYF
. | TRBJ2-1 | . | TRBV7-8 | TGTGCCAGCGAGCGCGGGAACAGGGAAAATGAGCAGTTCTTC | CASERGNRENEQFF
. | TRBJ2-3 | . | TRBV6-6 | TGTGCCAGCACATCGTTCGGAATAGATGCGCAGTATTTT | CASTSFGIDAQYF
. | TRBJ2-1 | . | TRBV29-1 | TGCAGCGTTGAGGGCAGGGCCTATGAGCAGTTCTTC | CSVEGRAYEQFF
few | TRBJ2-2 | . | TRBV12-5 | TGTGCTAGTGGTTTAACAGGGGAGCTGTTTTTT | CASGLTGELFF
. | TRBJ2-2 | . | TRBV20-1 | TGCAGTGCCGAGATCCGGGACCAAACTAGGACCGGGGAGCTGTTTTTT | CSAEIRDQTRTGELFF
few | TRBJ2-5 | TRBD2 | TRBV7-2 | TGTGCCAGCAGCTTCCGACTAGCGGGAGGGGAGACCCAGTACTTC | CASSFRLAGGETQYF
few | TRBJ2-7 | . | TRBV20-1 | TGCAGTGCCTGGAAATCCGGGACCGAGACCTACGAGCAGTACTTC | CSAWKSGTETYEQYF
. | TRBJ2-1 | . | TRBV28 | TGTGCCAGCAGTTTGGGGTCTCAAAACGCCATATACAATGAGCAGTTCTTC | CASSLGSQNAIYNEQFF
few | TRBJ2-7 | . | TRBV5-1 | TGCGCCAGCAGCCCGGGGGTTGAGGTCTACGAGCAGTACTTC | CASSPGVEVYEQYF